Listed below are T cell receptor beta chains from one sample, sequenced in a study of molecular identifiers for immune sequencing clone quantification. TCRdb processed the PCR reads anew with MiXCR; each CDR3 protein has one entry. The table lists approximately 670,000 distinct CDR3 sequences, approximately 20% of them singletons. Sequencing input: naive CD8+ T cells from blood, with Jurkat cell RNA spiked in. The receptors shown here come from a human donor in good health. Some libraries in this study had Jurkat cell RNA spiked in. Both conserved end residues are part of each CDR3. A D gene is named only where the DNA matches it firmly. Only some rows state a clone size, as once, few, many or a class for expanded clones.

>.|TRBV24-1|TRBJ2-1|.
TGTGCCACCAGTGATGTCGACAGGATGCAGTTCTTC
CATSDVDRMQFF
>.|TRBV27|TRBJ2-3|few
TGTGCCAGCAGCGTACTTAACAGGGTAGATACGCAGTATTTT
CASSVLNRVDTQYF
>.|TRBV4-1|TRBJ1-5|many
TGCGCCAGCAGCCAAGATAGGGGCCTGGGGCCCCAGCATTTT
CASSQDRGLGPQHF
>.|TRBV7-9|TRBJ1-1|many
TGTGCCACCCAGCCCGGGACGAACACTGAAGCTTTCTTT
CATQPGTNTEAFF
>.|TRBV7-9|TRBJ1-1|many
TGTGCCAGCAGCTCAAGACACATTGAAGCTTTCTTT
CASSSRHIEAFF
>.|TRBV30|TRBJ2-2|.
TGTGCCTGGGTAGGGGGGCCAAACACCGGGGAGCTGTTTTTT
CAWVGGPNTGELFF
>.|TRBV7-9|TRBJ1-1|many
TGTGCCAGCAGCTTAGTGCAGGGTAGGGGTGAAGCTTTCTTT
CASSLVQGRGEAFF
>TRBD1|TRBV9|TRBJ1-1|many
TGTGCCAGCAGCGACGGGACAGGGTTTGCCACTGAAGCTTTCTTT
CASSDGTGFATEAFF
>.|TRBV27|TRBJ2-5|many
TGTGCCAGCAGTCCCGCCGGGACGGCCGTACAAGAGACCCAGTACTTC
CASSPAGTAVQETQYF
>TRBD1|TRBV2|TRBJ2-7|few
TGTGCCAGCAGTACCACCGGGACAGGGCGGGACGAGCAGTACTTC
CASSTTGTGRDEQYF
>TRBD2|TRBV9|TRBJ2-3|.
TGTGCCAGCAGCGTAGAGGGCAGCGGGGGGGCTAGCACAGATACGCAGTATTTT
CASSVEGSGGASTDTQYF
>TRBD2|TRBV12-3/TRBV12-4|TRBJ2-7|many
TGTGCCAGCAGTGGGGGAGGGGTCTACGAGCAGTACTTC
CASSGGGVYEQYF
>.|TRBV4-1|TRBJ1-1|few
TGCGCCAGCAGCCAGTTGGTATCAGGGGCCACTGAAGCTTTCTTT
CASSQLVSGATEAFF
>.|TRBV10-1|TRBJ2-1|few
TGCGCCAGCAACCTAGCAGGGAGTTCAGGATACAATGAGCAGTTCTTC
CASNLAGSSGYNEQFF
>.|TRBV12-3/TRBV12-4|TRBJ2-1|.
TGTGCCAGCAGTCCTTTCGGTAGAGGGCCGAACTCCTACAATGAGCAGTTCTTC
CASSPFGRGPNSYNEQFF
>.|TRBV24-1|TRBJ1-1|few
TGTGCCACATCGACAGGGAACACTGAAGCTTTCTTT
CATSTGNTEAFF
>.|TRBV5-1|TRBJ2-2|once
TGCGCCAGCAGCTTGTCCTCTACCACCGGGGAGCTGTTTTTT
CASSLSSTTGELFF
>.|TRBV11-2|TRBJ1-1|few
TGTGCCAGCAGTTCAGGACGGAATGAAGCTTTCTTT
CASSSGRNEAFF
>TRBD1|TRBV3-1|TRBJ1-6|.
TGTGCCAGCAGCCATGCCGGGACAGGGGGTGTATCACCCCTCCACTTT
CASSHAGTGGVSPLHF
>.|TRBV6-1|TRBJ2-2|.
TGTGCCAGCAGTGAAAAGCACAGGGCCCCAATTATCAACACCGGGGAGCTGTTTTTT
CASSEKHRAPIINTGELFF
>.|TRBV7-3|TRBJ2-7|many
TGTGCCAGCAGCGCGGGACACGGCTCCTACGAGCAGTACTTC
CASSAGHGSYEQYF
>TRBD1|TRBV18|TRBJ1-2|many
TGTGCCAGCTCACCACCGACAGGGAGGAACTATGGCTACACCTTC
CASSPPTGRNYGYTF
>.|TRBV4-3|TRBJ1-5|many
TGCGCCAGCAGCCAAGACATGTATAGCAATCAGCCCCAGCATTTT
CASSQDMYSNQPQHF
>.|TRBV6-2/TRBV6-3|TRBJ2-2|many
TGTGCCACAGGGTGGAACACCGGGGAGCTGTTTTTT
CATGWNTGELFF
>TRBD1|TRBV12-3/TRBV12-4|TRBJ1-5|few
TGTGCCAGCAGTTTAGATGGCGCAGGGGGCTTCAATCAGCCCCAGCATTTT
CASSLDGAGGFNQPQHF
>TRBD1|TRBV28|TRBJ2-5|many
TGTGCCAGCAGCTCAACCCCGGGACAGGGACGGGAGACCCAGTACTTC
CASSSTPGQGRETQYF
>.|TRBV3-1|TRBJ1-2|many
TGTGCCAGCAGCCAAGAAGCGTCGGGGCCGGACTATGGCTACACCTTC
CASSQEASGPDYGYTF
>.|TRBV12-3/TRBV12-4|TRBJ2-7|.
TGTGCCAGCAGTCCGACGACCCTTTCCTACGAGCAGTACTTC
CASSPTTLSYEQYF
>.|TRBV4-2|TRBJ2-7|.
TGTGCCAGCAGCCCCCCCCTGAAGTCCGAGCAGTACTTC
CASSPPLKSEQYF
>TRBD2|TRBV7-9|TRBJ2-3|many
TGTGCCAGCAGCGTAGCGGGGGGCGCCAGCACAGATACGCAGTATTTT
CASSVAGGASTDTQYF
>TRBD2|TRBV19|TRBJ2-1|many
TGTGCCAGTAGTCCTCTAGCGGGGGCGAACAATGAGCAGTTCTTC
CASSPLAGANNEQFF
>TRBD2|TRBV10-3|TRBJ2-3|many
TGTGCCATCAGTGAGTCGGCTAGCGGGATTGGAGATACGCAGTATTTT
CAISESASGIGDTQYF
>.|TRBV12-3/TRBV12-4|TRBJ2-3|.
TGTGCCAGCAGTTTTTACCGGGACGCGGGTGCTCATACGCAGTATTTT
CASSFYRDAGAHTQYF
>.|TRBV4-3|TRBJ2-3|many
TGCGCCAGCAGCCCAGGCGCTGTGGATACGCAGTATTTT
CASSPGAVDTQYF
>.|TRBV4-3|TRBJ2-7|many
TGCGCCAGCAGCCAAGAATATGGAATGAGCTACGAGCAGTACTTC
CASSQEYGMSYEQYF
>.|TRBV5-6|TRBJ2-5|many
TGTGCCAGCAGCATCGGGACCGTGAGGGAGACCCAGTACTTC
CASSIGTVRETQYF
>TRBD1|TRBV6-6|TRBJ2-7|.
TGTGCCAGCAGTTACTCTTTGCAGGGGGCTGTCTACGAGCAGTACTTC
CASSYSLQGAVYEQYF
>TRBD1|TRBV20-1|TRBJ1-1|many
TGCAGTGCTAACAAAAGCGGGACAGGGGCCACTGAAGCTTTCTTT
CSANKSGTGATEAFF
>TRBD2|TRBV4-1|TRBJ2-7|many
TGCGCCAGCAGCCCCGCTAGCGGAGCCTACGAGCAGTACTTC
CASSPASGAYEQYF
>.|TRBV7-9|TRBJ2-5|many
TGTGCCAGCAGCTTATGGGCGGTCGGGGGCCTGTACCAAGAGACCCAGTACTTC
CASSLWAVGGLYQETQYF
>TRBD1|TRBV12-3/TRBV12-4|TRBJ1-2|.
TGTGCCAGCAGTCTAGGGACAGAGTTCTATGGCTACACCTTC
CASSLGTEFYGYTF
>.|TRBV5-1|TRBJ1-1|.
TGCGCCAGCAGCTTAATACCGGGACTAAAAACGGTTGAAGCTTCCTTT
CASSLIPGLKTVEASF
>.|TRBV19|TRBJ1-4|many
TGTGCCAGTAGCTATGGGGTAATGGGTGAAAAACTGTTTTTT
CASSYGVMGEKLFF
>TRBD2|TRBV5-4|TRBJ2-5|many
TGTGCCAGCAGCTCAGGACTAGCGGATTTTCAAGAGACCCAGTACTTC
CASSSGLADFQETQYF
>.|TRBV4-1|TRBJ1-1|.
TGCGCCAGCAGCCAAAATAAAGACTGGGGAGGCCTGGTTTTCTTT
CASSQNKDWGGLVFF
>TRBD2|TRBV2|TRBJ2-1|.
TGTGCCAGCAGTGAAGAAAGCGGGGGGGCCAAGGATGAGCAGTTCTTC
CASSEESGGAKDEQFF
>.|TRBV5-6|TRBJ2-6|many
TGTGCCAGCAGCTCCGGGACCGACGTTTCTGGGGCCAACGTCCTGACTTTC
CASSSGTDVSGANVLTF
>.|TRBV27|TRBJ2-7|few
TGTGCCAGCAGTTTGGTGGGTTCAGCCTACGAGCAGTACTTC
CASSLVGSAYEQYF
>.|TRBV14|TRBJ2-7|.
TGTGCCAGCAGCCAAGATTTCCGCCTTACTTTGGACGAGCAGTACTTC
CASSQDFRLTLDEQYF
>TRBD1|TRBV4-3|TRBJ2-7|many
TGCGCCAGCAGCCAAGGGCACAGGGGCTACGAGCAGTACTTC
CASSQGHRGYEQYF
>.|TRBV4-3|TRBJ1-4|many
TGCGCCAGCAGCCAAGATCGGGCCGGGGGACTGTTTTTT
CASSQDRAGGLFF
>TRBD1|TRBV20-1|TRBJ2-7|.
TGCAGTGCTAGAGTAGGACAGGGCTACGAGCAGTGCTTC
CSARVGQGYEQCF
>.|TRBV7-9|TRBJ1-1|many
TGTGCCAGCAGCTTAGTTTCGCAGGGAGGTAACACTGAAGCTTTCTTT
CASSLVSQGGNTEAFF
>.|TRBV7-3|TRBJ1-5|.
TGTGCCAGCAGCTCTAGGGGGAGGGGAAGAGGCAATCAGCCCCAGCATTTT
CASSSRGRGRGNQPQHF
>.|TRBV24-1|TRBJ2-2|few
TGTGCCACCAGTGTGGGGGCGGACACCGGGGAGCTGTTTTTT
CATSVGADTGELFF
>TRBD1|TRBV7-3|TRBJ2-2|.
TGTGCCAGCAGCTCACAGGGGACCGGGGAGCTGTTTTTT
CASSSQGTGELFF